This TCR beta chain was sequenced for a study of shared clonotypes between healthy human individuals. Background on the study: Samples came from a couple of female and a few male donors aged 18 to 49. Study results and limitations: Deeper or shallower sequencing was expected to change how clonotypes are shared among donors.

Of note for this clone: The antigen is not known. Mismatch with germline at one junction end may stem from a read error.

The CDR3 spans 15 residues. Germline V lookup: CDR1 LNHNV, CDR2 YYDKDF (reference sequence). Each unsorted PBMC replicate got 300 ng genomic DNA, approximately 29,000 genomes. As handled by the study authors: ImmunoSEQ output held junction-only sequences without quality scores, so filtering differed. Data came from immunoSEQ multiplex PCR; TCRdb stores just in-frame clones and leaves some out. For V, J and clone size, that table is used; D and trimming come from the DNA. The repertoire holds about 530,000 clones, with about 75% as singletons. The genes are TRBV15 and TRBJ2-7; 7 nucleotides line up with TRBD1. Sequenced input: PBMCs. This TCR came from a woman between 40 and 50 years old in good health. Some clones in this sample may be carry-over from other donors' samples. Here the CDR3 DNA reads TGTGCCACCAGCAGCCGGACAGGTGAATCCTACGAGCAGCACTTC. Translated: CATSSRTGESYEQHF.